One sample yielded the 18 T cell receptor beta chains listed below, sequenced in a study of T cells in women clearing cervical HPV infection. Sequencing used immunoSEQ multiplex PCR; TCRdb keeps in-frame clones, though not all of them. The repertoire shows 20,000 to 25,000 clones; the top ten hold about 3.3%. Material: blood buffy coat. The source is a woman aged 18 to 69 with a cervical HPV16 infection that either progressed to CIN3+ or cleared (not recorded which).

A word on this clone: The read ends 3 residues early relative to the CDR3; the germline J gene fills the gap. The chain uses TRBV6-1 and TRBJ2-7; possibly TRBD1 for D (5 bases). This CDR3 has 15 amino acids. Trimming removed 4 bases at V and 0 bases at J, with 13 bases between. The germline V gene encodes CDR1 MNHNS and CDR2 SASEGT. CDR3 in amino acids: CASSVSDRLSYEQYF. The CDR3 bases that were read are TGTGCCAGCAGTGTCTCAGACAGACTCTCCTACGAG.

As regards this clone: From the germline J gene comes the end of the CDR3, since the read stops 3 residues before it. The V call is TRBV19, the J call TRBJ2-6, with 8 positions matching TRBD1. The germline gives CDR1 LNHDA, CDR2 SQIVND (reference sequence). V lost 5 bases, J lost 4 bases, and 7 bases stayed unmatched. This CDR3 has 16 residues. Partial CDR3 DNA: TGTGCCAGTAGTCCACAGGGGGAAAAGGGGGCCAACGTC. Amino acid sequence: CASSPQGEKGANV. The CDR3 reads in full as CASSPQGEKGANVLTF. Full variable domain (rest looked up from reference TRBV19 and TRBJ2-6): DGGITQSPKYLFRKEGQNVTLSCEQNLNHDAMYWYRQDPGQGLRLIYYSQIVNDFQKGDIAEGYSVSREKKESFPLTVTSAQKNPTAFYLCASSPQGEKGANVLTFGAGSRLTVL.

In regard to this clone: The DNA ends 3 residues before the CDR3 does, and the rest of the CDR3 is filled in from the germline J gene. The V call is TRBV6-1, the J call TRBJ1-4; 12 nucleotides agree with TRBD1. Trimming removed 4 bases from V and 8 bases from J; junction bases left unmatched: 2. The CDR3 is 14 residues long. Per germline, CDR1 MNHNS and CDR2 SASEGT. The part of the CDR3 DNA that was read is TGTGCCAGCAGTGGGGACAGGGGGCTGGAAAAA. Translation: CASSGDRGLEK. The full CDR3 protein is CASSGDRGLEKLFF.

Details on this clone: The CDR3 is cut off 3 residues early in the read; its end comes from the germline J gene. The chain combines TRBV5-1 with TRBJ1-1; no definite D call. Germline loops: CDR1 SGHRS, CDR2 YFSETQ. V lost 4 bases to trimming and J lost 0 bases, with 13 bases between them. CDR3 length equals 15 residues. The CDR3 region is CASSPGRGMNTEAFF. The CDR3 DNA, read in part, is TGCGCCAGCAGCCCCGGGCGGGGAATGAACACTGAA.

The covered CDR3 bases are TGTGCCAGCAGCTTCTTAGCGGGAGGTTCAAATACG. Amino acid sequence: CASSFLAGGSNT. The whole CDR3 sequence is CASSFLAGGSNTQYF. The chain combines TRBV7-6 with TRBJ2-3; 10 bases map to TRBD2. The read ends 3 residues early relative to the CDR3; the germline J gene fills the gap. Trimming at V came to 3 bases and at J to 7 bases, leaving 7 bases not matched to a gene. The germline CDR1 and CDR2 sequences are SGHVS and FNYEAQ. This CDR3 is built from 15 residues.

As for this clone: With the read ending 3 residues before the CDR3 end, the germline J gene is used to fill in that end. This chain uses TRBV30 with TRBJ2-2; perhaps TRBD2 as D (6 bases). Trimming took 4 bases from V and 1 from J, leaving 10 bases between them. The length of the CDR3 is 14 residues. In germline, CDR1 is GTSNPN, CDR2 SVGIG (reference sequence). CDR3 bases read: TGTGCCTGGAAATATAGCGGGAACACCGGGGAG. Amino acid sequence: CAWKYSGNTGE. The whole CDR3 sequence is CAWKYSGNTGELFF.

Details on this clone: Coverage ceases 3 residues before the CDR3 finishes, and the germline J gene fills in the end. The chain couples TRBV30 to TRBJ2-5; 9 nucleotides agree with TRBD1. Unmatched junction bases numbered 6, after V lost 3 bases and J lost 1 base. The length of the CDR3 is 15 residues. The germline V gene encodes CDR1 GTSNPN and CDR2 SVGIG (reference sequence). CDR3 residues: CAWRGTGYIQETQYF. The CDR3 bases that were read are TGTGCCTGGAGAGGGACAGGGTATATCCAAGAGACC.

As to this clone: Read data end 3 residues before the CDR3 end; the end is taken from the germline J gene. V is TRBV7-2 and J is TRBJ1-6; 7 nucleotides match TRBD1. In germline, CDR1 is SGHTA, CDR2 FQGNSA. V shed 5 bases and J 9 bases; nucleotides not matched to a gene: 7. The CDR3 length is 14 residues. CDR3 protein: CASSDREGFSPLHF. CDR3 bases read: TGTGCCAGCAGCGACAGGGAGGGATTTTCACCC.

Comment on this clone: The missing CDR3 end, 3 residues past where the read stops, is filled in from the germline J gene. The chain links TRBV29-1 to TRBJ1-2, with 9 bases matching TRBD1. The CDR3 extends over 18 amino acids. The germline V gene has CDR1 SQVTM and CDR2 ANQGSEA. V lost 3 bases and J lost 1; bases outside the gene matches: 15. The CDR3 region is CSVEGTGNSDKLNYGYTF. The sequenced part of the CDR3 DNA is TGCAGCGTTGAGGGGACAGGGAATTCCGACAAACTTAACTATGGC.

Note on this clone: The sequenced fragment ends 3 residues before the CDR3 boundary, so the rest is inferred from the germline J gene. The chain recombines TRBV18 with TRBJ2-7, with 9 bases aligning to TRBD1. Germline V CDR1 and CDR2: KGHSH, LQKENI. The CDR3 runs to 16 residues. V shed 2 bases and J 2 bases; nucleotides not matched to a gene: 7. Here the CDR3 reads CASSPTFGDRAYEQYF. The sequenced part of the CDR3 DNA is TGTGCCAGCTCACCAACCTTTGGGGACAGGGCCTACGAG.

Regarding this clone: The sequence runs out 3 residues before the end of the CDR3; the remainder is reconstructed from the germline J gene. The rearrangement joins TRBV30 to TRBJ1-5; D possibly corresponds to TRBD1 (5 bases). V lost 1 base to trimming and J lost 0 bases, with 7 bases between them. Germline-derived CDR1 and CDR2 are GTSNPN and SVGIG (reference sequence). The CDR3 has 14 amino acids. CDR3 sequence: CAWSEGISNQPQHF. The part of the CDR3 DNA that was read is TGTGCCTGGAGTGAGGGGATTAGCAATCAGCCC. The full variable domain, rest sourced from reference TRBV30 and TRBJ1-5, is SQTIHQWPATLVQPVGSPLSLECTVEGTSNPNLYWYRQAAGRGLQLLFYSVGIGQISSEVPQNLSASRPQDRQFILSSKKLLLSDSGFYLCAWSEGISNQPQHFGDGTRLSIL.

Concerning this clone: The read falls 3 residues short of the CDR3 end, and the missing part is taken from the germline J gene. The chain recombines TRBV19 with TRBJ1-2; TRBD1 matches at 7 bases. This CDR3 is 14 amino acids long. Germline CDR1 and CDR2: LNHDA and SQIVND (reference sequence). CDR3 loop: CASATGMGKGGYTF. Partial CDR3 DNA: TGTGCCAGTGCGACAGGGATGGGGAAGGGCGGC.

About this clone itself: The read ends 3 residues early relative to the CDR3; the germline J gene fills the gap. V and J are TRBV18 and TRBJ1-5, with D unresolved. With 3 bases removed from V and 1 base from J, the gap between germline ends came to 4 bases. Per the germline V gene, CDR1 is KGHSH and CDR2 is LQKENI. The CDR3 is made up of 13 amino acids. The CDR3 loop reads CASSPQSNQPQHF. The sequenced part of the CDR3 DNA is TGTGCCAGCTCACCCCAGAGCAATCAGCCC.

This clone shows up as medium-sized by frequency. Coverage ceases 3 residues before the CDR3 finishes, and the germline J gene fills in the end. V gene TRBV18 combines with J gene TRBJ2-5, with D possibly TRBD1 on 5 matching bases. This CDR3 region has 16 residues. V gave up 5 bases and J gave up 4 bases, with 20 bases separating them. The germline V gene has CDR1 KGHSH and CDR2 LQKENI. The covered CDR3 bases are TGTGCCAGCTCATCAATGTCCCCGACAGCTCGAGAGACC. Amino acids: CASSSMSPTARET. The whole CDR3 protein reads CASSSMSPTARETQYF. Full variable domain (missing parts from reference TRBV18 and TRBJ2-5): NAGVMQNPRHLVRRRGQEARLRCSPMKGHSHVYWYRQLPEEGLKFMVYLQKENIIDESGMPKERFSAEFPKEGPSILRIQQVVRGDSAAYFCASSSMSPTARETQYFGPGTRLLVL.

Points on this clone: Mismatch with germline at one junction end may stem from a read error. The read finishes 3 residues shy of the CDR3 end, and the germline J gene is used to complete it. The chain joins TRBV2 to TRBJ2-7, with D perhaps TRBD2 (5 bases). The CDR3 runs 11 residues. Germline-derived CDR1 and CDR2 are SNHLY and FYNNEI. This chain's CDR3 is CACRLTYEQYF. The sequenced part of the CDR3 DNA is TGTGCCTGCAGACTAACCTACGAG.

Notes on this clone: The read ends 3 residues before the CDR3 terminus; that terminus is restored from the germline J gene. V usage is TRBV7-9 and J usage is TRBJ2-1; D gene ambiguous. Trimming left V 7 bases short and J 0 bases short, with 10 bases between. CDR1 is SEHNR, CDR2 FQNEAQ, per germline (reference sequence). The CDR3 contains 14 residues. The CDR3 bases that were read are TGTGCCAGCACCCAGACTTTCTCCTACAATGAG. This sequence encodes CASTQTFSYNE. The CDR3 as a whole reads CASTQTFSYNEQFF.

As regards this clone: The CDR3 end lies 3 residues beyond the end of the read and is filled in from the germline J gene. This rearrangement joins TRBV5-1 to TRBJ2-1; 14 bases line up with TRBD2. Trimming removed 0 bases from V and 6 bases from J; junction bases left unmatched: 5. CDR3 size: 17 residues. The germline CDR1 and CDR2 sequences are SGHRS and YFSETQ. This CDR3 is CASSLGGLAGEGNEQFF. The covered CDR3 bases are TGCGCCAGCAGCTTGGGGGGACTAGCGGGAGAGGGCAATGAG.

As concerns this clone: The CDR3 end is not reached by the read, which stops 3 residues before it; the germline J gene fills it in. V usage is TRBV6-1 and J usage is TRBJ1-1; no clear D gene. Trimming cost V 0 bases and J 5 bases, with 4 bases left between them. The CDR3 extends over 12 amino acids. CDR1 MNHNS and CDR2 SASEGT come from the germline V gene. CDR3 sequence: CASSEARTEAFF. The CDR3 bases that were read are TGTGCCAGCAGTGAAGCGAGGACTGAA.